The text below deals with one TCR beta chain. What this receptor recognizes is not known. No much larger clone exists at a distance of one base, and base qualities are not known. TCRbeta CDR3 regions were amplified from genomic DNA using the immunoSEQ Assay, a bias-controlled multiplex PCR. The source study handled its data this way. The number of nucleated cells in each sample was estimated by amplification of reference gene primers within the assay. To quantify the absolute abundance of each unique TCRbeta CDR3 rearrangement, sequence reads were collapsed and filtered. For each sample, productive Simpson clonality was calculated as the square root of Simpson's diversity index over productive rearrangements. This is the immuneACCESS table as TCRdb keeps it, with only in-frame sequences that have V and J called. A part of the clones is gone; compared with another copy, unresolved V genes explain less than half, and the rest is unexplained. The D gene and trimming were derived from the DNA, and the V and J assignments and clone size from that table. The sample table lists 200,000 to 300,000 clones, about 87% of them with a count of one. Of the sample, roughly 3.9% is held by the ten largest clones.

CDR1 and CDR2 were assigned from the germline V gene as SGHAT and FQNNGV. A distance of 10 bases separates the germline ends of V and J, which lose 4 bases and 1 base respectively. Taken from cysteine to phenylalanine, the CDR3 has 14 residues. The DNA shown is the 42-base CDR3, in frame from base 1. The collaborating institutions used their own protocols to collect whole blood in K2EDTA tubes. For TCRbeta analysis, collaborators shipped samples as frozen whole blood, isolated PBMCs, or DNA extracted from either of those sample types. These data are taken from a study of blood T cell repertoires in COVID-19 (dated by TCRdb to between 2020 and 2021). Study-level background: Collaborator samples came from the United States, Italy and Spain and covered acute and convalescent phases of COVID-19. The prospective study material was composed of cDNA or gDNA derived from T cells, B-cell-depleted T cells, or PBMCs. The dataset comprised deeply sampled blood TCRbeta repertoires from subjects exposed to, actively infected with, or recovered from COVID-19. The repertoires were made available in a free public database intended to serve as a resource for research on the immune response to SARS-CoV-2. Samples were obtained from the ongoing ImmuneRACE study (first 160 participants) and from 1,000 to 1,500 subjects provided by 6 global collaborators. Sample metadata almost always included a de-identified subject ID, COVID-19 status, age in years and sex. Where HLA class I and class II types were available, the types were taken from metadata supplied by the sample provider, not from assay-based typing.

What the authors observed across the whole study: The amount of clinical and demographic metadata varied by source and participant and was provided uncurated.

This TCR was sampled from a middle-aged woman with acute or convalescent COVID-19. Sequenced input: peripheral blood. The chain is made from TRBV11-2 and TRBJ1-1, and the D gene may be TRBD1, 5 bases matching. The CDR3 sequence is CASSSGIPNTEAFF. The bases are TGTGCCAGCAGCTCAGGGATCCCGAACACTGAAGCTTTCTTT.